This is a list of T cell receptor beta chains from one sample in a study of T cell repertoires in cytomegalovirus infection. TCRdb itself ran the reads through MiXCR, one entry per CDR3 protein. The table records 400,000 to 600,000 distinct CDR3 sequences, roughly 46% of them present only once. Their specific antigens are unknown. The sample was cultured PBMCs, taken from culture after CMV antigen stimulation. The receptors shown here come from a human donor in good health (CMV status not recorded). Some clones in this sample may be carry-over from other donors' samples. Each CDR3 is given with its conserved first and last residue. A D gene is named only where the DNA matches it firmly. Rows give clone size only sometimes, using once, few, many, or a class for an expanded clone.

>-|-|TRBV2|TRBJ2-1
CASSPLVGEQFF
TGTGCCAGCAGCCCCCTCGTTGGGGAGCAGTTCTTC
>TRBD1|-|TRBV20-1|TRBJ2-3
CSARVRGQGRDTQYF
TGCAGTGCTAGAGTACGGGGACAGGGGAGAGATACGCAGTATTTT
>-|few|TRBV5-1|TRBJ1-6
CASSMDRTNSPLHF
TGCGCCTCCTCGATGGACAGAACAAATTCACCCCTCCACTTT
>-|few|TRBV11-2|TRBJ2-3
CASSSPWEGGTDTQYF
TGTGCCAGCAGCTCCCCATGGGAAGGCGGCACAGATACGCAGTATTTT
>-|few|TRBV7-2|TRBJ1-2
CASSSSTDLNYGYTF
TGTGCCAGCAGCTCCTCGACCGATCTTAACTATGGCTACACCTTC
>TRBD1|once|TRBV5-1|TRBJ2-5
CASSIGQGAFETQYF
TGCGCCAGCAGCATAGGACAGGGGGCGTTCGAGACCCAGTACTTC
>-|-|TRBV7-6|TRBJ2-7
CASSYGTRYEQYF
TGTGCCAGCAGCTACGGGACCCGATACGAGCAGTACTTC
>TRBD2|-|TRBV27|TRBJ2-3
CASSSSHSGGTQYF
TGTGCCAGCAGTTCGTCCCATAGCGGGGGAACGCAGTATTTT
>TRBD2|once|TRBV6-6|TRBJ2-2
CASGREGTGELFF
TGTGCCAGCGGGCGGGAGGGCACCGGGGAGCTGTTTTTT
>-|many|TRBV7-2|TRBJ2-3
CASSLGLAPTDTQYF
TGTGCCAGCAGCTTAGGGCTAGCGCCTACAGATACGCAGTATTTT
>TRBD2|-|TRBV19|TRBJ2-1
CASTFGLGMDEQFF
TGTGCCAGTACTTTCGGACTAGGGATGGATGAGCAGTTCTTC
>-|-|TRBV7-6|TRBJ2-3
CASSLLGGYTDTQYF
TGTGCCAGCAGCTTACTAGGTGGCTACACAGATACGCAGTATTTT
>-|-|TRBV7-6|TRBJ1-2
CASSIPDRANYGYTF
TGTGCCAGCAGCATCCCCGATCGGGCTAACTATGGCTACACCTTC
>-|few|TRBV7-6|TRBJ1-2
CASSLGARGGYYGYTF
TGTGCCAGCAGCTTAGGAGCCCGGGGAGGGTACTATGGCTACACCTTC
>TRBD1|few|TRBV4-1|TRBJ2-5
CASSQGQGETQYF
TGCGCCAGCAGCCAAGGACAGGGAGAGACCCAGTACTTC
>-|few|TRBV6-2/TRBV6-3|TRBJ1-5
CASHRNSNQPQHF
TGTGCCAGCCACAGAAATAGCAATCAGCCCCAGCATTTT
>-|-|TRBV7-2|TRBJ1-6
CASSPAPQEWGSPLHF
TGTGCCAGCAGCCCCGCCCCACAGGAGTGGGGTTCACCCCTCCACTTT
>-|-|TRBV20-1|TRBJ2-3
CSARGYGVSDTQYF
TGCAGTGCTAGAGGGTACGGAGTCTCAGATACGCAGTATTTT
>-|-|TRBV20-1|TRBJ2-5
CSAVQAMETQYF
TGCAGTGCTGTCCAGGCGATGGAGACCCAGTACTTC
>-|few|TRBV7-9|TRBJ2-3
CASSFTGEWDTQYF
TGTGCCAGCAGCTTTACGGGCGAGTGGGATACGCAGTATTTT
>TRBD2|-|TRBV7-4|TRBJ2-5
CASSASGGAETQYF
TGTGCCAGCAGCGCGAGCGGGGGGGCAGAGACCCAGTACTTC
>TRBD1|-|TRBV12-3/TRBV12-4|TRBJ2-5
CASSLGDRVPGAQYF
TGTGCCAGCAGTTTAGGGGACAGGGTCCCGGGGGCCCAGTACTTC
>-|-|TRBV5-5|TRBJ2-5
CASSLRAFTYQETQYF
TGTGCCAGCAGCTTGAGGGCGTTTACGTACCAAGAGACCCAGTACTTC
>-|-|TRBV10-3|TRBJ2-1
CASSEAPRVNEQFF
TGTGCCTCCTCAGAGGCCCCCCGGGTGAATGAGCAGTTCTTC
>-|-|TRBV19|TRBJ1-4
CASSIRADEKLFF
TGTGCCAGTAGTATACGGGCGGATGAAAAACTGTTTTTT
>TRBD1|-|TRBV12-3/TRBV12-4|TRBJ1-2
CASSSTRAPQGGEEFGYTF
TGTGCCAGCAGTTCAACCAGGGCCCCCCAGGGGGGCGAGGAGTTTGGCTACACCTTC
>-|-|TRBV5-6|TRBJ2-7
CASSMFDRNEQYF
TGTGCCAGCAGCATGTTCGACAGGAACGAGCAGTACTTC
>-|-|TRBV6-5|TRBJ1-2
CASSRGPAWETF
TGTGCCAGCAGCCGGGGACCCGCCTGGGAGACCTTC
>-|-|TRBV28|TRBJ2-2
CASSLGIADTGELFF
TGTGCCAGCAGTTTAGGTATAGCGGACACCGGGGAGCTGTTTTTT
>-|few|TRBV6-1|TRBJ1-5
CASSEFFSNQPQHF
TGTGCCAGCAGTGAATTTTTTAGCAATCAGCCCCAGCATTTT
>-|-|TRBV6-8|TRBJ2-7
CASRDNPFYEQYF
TGTGCCAGCCGGGACAACCCTTTCTACGAGCAGTACTTC
>-|-|TRBV5-4|TRBJ2-2
CASSLGQSNTGELFF
TGTGCCAGCAGCTTGGGGCAGTCGAACACCGGGGAGCTGTTTTTT
>-|-|TRBV7-6|TRBJ2-3
CASSFDSDTQYF
TGTGCCAGCAGCTTCGACTCGGATACGCAGTATTTT
>-|many|TRBV7-2|TRBJ1-2
CASSPGSGGSGYTF
TGTGCCAGCAGCCCAGGGTCCGGGGGCAGTGGCTACACCTTC
>-|-|TRBV28|TRBJ2-3
CASSSATGRGTDTQYF
TGTGCCAGCAGTTCAGCTACAGGGAGAGGAACAGATACGCAGTATTTT
>TRBD2|-|TRBV24-1|TRBJ2-1
CATSDSRGTSGSYNEQFF
TGTGCCACCAGTGATTCCCGGGGGACTAGCGGGAGCTACAATGAGCAGTTCTTC
>TRBD2|few|TRBV4-3|TRBJ2-3
CASSQDRLPAGASRHADTQYF
TGCGCCAGCAGCCAAGACCGGTTGCCAGCGGGAGCCTCCAGACACGCAGATACGCAGTATTTT
>-|few|TRBV28|TRBJ1-4
CASSFPPRREKLFF
TGTGCCAGCAGTTTCCCTCCCAGGAGGGAAAAACTGTTTTTT
>-|-|TRBV4-3|TRBJ2-1
CASSQVRQAGNEQFF
TGCGCCAGCAGCCAGGTACGGCAAGCCGGCAATGAGCAGTTCTTC
>TRBD2|-|TRBV7-8|TRBJ2-2
CASSLGVSGSPGELFF
TGTGCCAGCAGCTTAGGGGTTAGCGGGAGCCCCGGGGAGCTGTTTTTT
>-|few|TRBV7-2|TRBJ1-2
CASSTIRDSGYTF
TGTGCCAGCAGCACTATTCGGGATTCTGGCTACACCTTC
>-|few|TRBV4-3|TRBJ2-3
CASSQEGRGTDTQYF
TGCGCCAGCAGCCAAGAAGGCAGGGGTACAGATACGCAGTATTTT
>-|once|TRBV5-1|TRBJ1-6
CASSLEPGQSPLHF
TGCGCCAGCAGCTTGGAGCCAGGGCAATCACCCCTCCACTTT
>-|few|TRBV6-5|TRBJ1-1
CASSSTGLNTEAFF
TGTGCCAGCAGCAGCACAGGGTTGAACACTGAAGCTTTCTTT
>-|-|TRBV7-9|TRBJ2-7
CATAGRRAPYEQYF
TGTGCCACGGCTGGGCGCCGAGCTCCCTACGAGCAGTACTTC
>-|-|TRBV6-5|TRBJ2-3
CASSYNQGWGTDTQYF
TGTGCCAGCAGTTACAACCAGGGGTGGGGCACAGATACGCAGTATTTT
>TRBD2|many|TRBV7-6|TRBJ2-7
CASSPDPSGSYEQYF
TGTGCCAGCAGCCCGGATCCTAGCGGGAGTTACGAGCAGTACTTC
>-|-|TRBV6-5|TRBJ2-1
CASRDGSGEQFF
TGTGCCAGCAGAGACGGGTCCGGTGAGCAGTTCTTC
>TRBD1|-|TRBV20-1|TRBJ1-5
CSAKKTGTGEYSNQPQHF
TGCAGTGCTAAAAAAACCGGGACAGGGGAATATAGCAATCAGCCCCAGCATTTT
>-|-|TRBV6-1|TRBJ1-2
CASSPINYGYTF
TGTGCCAGCAGTCCTATTAACTATGGCTACACCTTC
>TRBD2|-|TRBV4-2|TRBJ2-3
CASSHLFGETSGGASPDTQYF
TGTGCCAGCAGCCACCTATTTGGGGAGACTAGCGGGGGGGCAAGCCCAGATACGCAGTATTTT
>TRBD1|-|TRBV4-1|TRBJ1-2
CASSWDRGRHDGYTF
TGCGCCAGCTCTTGGGACAGGGGCCGCCACGATGGCTACACCTTC
>-|-|TRBV4-2|TRBJ2-3
CASSPSWDATDTQYF
TGTGCCAGCAGCCCTTCGTGGGACGCCACAGATACGCAGTATTTT